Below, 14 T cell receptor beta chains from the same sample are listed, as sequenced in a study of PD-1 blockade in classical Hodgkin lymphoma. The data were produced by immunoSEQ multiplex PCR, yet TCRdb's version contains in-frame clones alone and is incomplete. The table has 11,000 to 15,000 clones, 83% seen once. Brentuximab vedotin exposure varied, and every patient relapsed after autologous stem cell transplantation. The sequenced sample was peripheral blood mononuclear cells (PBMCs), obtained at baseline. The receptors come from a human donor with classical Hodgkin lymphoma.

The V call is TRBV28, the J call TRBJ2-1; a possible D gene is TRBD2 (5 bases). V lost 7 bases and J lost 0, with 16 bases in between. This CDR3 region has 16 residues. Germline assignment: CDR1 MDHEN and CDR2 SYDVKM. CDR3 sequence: CASTHRRRLSYNEQFF. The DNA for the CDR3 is TGTGCCAGCACTCACCGGAGGCGCCTCTCCTACAATGAGCAGTTCTTC.

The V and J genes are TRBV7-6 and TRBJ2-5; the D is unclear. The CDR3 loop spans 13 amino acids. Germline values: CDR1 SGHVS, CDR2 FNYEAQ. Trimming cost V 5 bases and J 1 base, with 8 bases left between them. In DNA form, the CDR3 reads TGTGCCAGCAGCCCCCAACCCCAAGAGACCCAGTACTTC. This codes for CASSPQPQETQYF.

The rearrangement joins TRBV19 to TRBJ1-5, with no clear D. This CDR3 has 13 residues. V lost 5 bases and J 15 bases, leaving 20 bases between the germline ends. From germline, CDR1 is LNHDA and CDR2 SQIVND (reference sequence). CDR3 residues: CASSPLRGRIGHF. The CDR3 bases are TGTGCCAGTAGTCCATTACGTGGCAGAATTGGGCATTTT. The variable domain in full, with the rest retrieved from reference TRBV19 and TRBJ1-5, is DGGITQSPKYLFRKEGQNVTLSCEQNLNHDAMYWYRQDPGQGLRLIYYSQIVNDFQKGDIAEGYSVSREKKESFPLTVTSAQKNPTAFYLCASSPLRGRIGHFGDGTRLSIL.

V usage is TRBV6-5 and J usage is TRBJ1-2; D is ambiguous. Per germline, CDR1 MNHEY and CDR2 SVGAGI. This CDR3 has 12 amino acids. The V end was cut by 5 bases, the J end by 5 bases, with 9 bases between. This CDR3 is CASSEGLYGYTF. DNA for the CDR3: TGTGCCAGCAGTGAAGGGCTTTATGGCTACACCTTC.

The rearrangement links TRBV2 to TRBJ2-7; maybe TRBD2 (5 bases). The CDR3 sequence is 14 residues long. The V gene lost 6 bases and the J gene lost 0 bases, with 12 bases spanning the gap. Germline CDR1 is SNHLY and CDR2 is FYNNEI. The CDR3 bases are TGTGCCAGCAGGGCGGAGGTGAGCTCCTACGAGCAGTACTTC. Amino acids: CASRAEVSSYEQYF.

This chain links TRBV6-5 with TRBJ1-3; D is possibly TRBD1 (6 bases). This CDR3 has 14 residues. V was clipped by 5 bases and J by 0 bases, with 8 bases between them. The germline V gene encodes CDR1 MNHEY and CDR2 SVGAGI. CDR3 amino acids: CASSRQDSGNTIYF. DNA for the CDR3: TGTGCCAGCAGTCGACAGGACTCTGGAAACACCATATATTTT.

As DNA, the CDR3 is TGTTCGGTAGTCACAGGGAGTAACACTGAAGCTTTCTTT. This gives the protein CSVVTGSNTEAFF. The V call is TRBV28, the J call TRBJ1-1; maybe TRBD1 (6 bases). The CDR3 has 13 amino acids. In germline, CDR1 is MDHEN, CDR2 SYDVKM.

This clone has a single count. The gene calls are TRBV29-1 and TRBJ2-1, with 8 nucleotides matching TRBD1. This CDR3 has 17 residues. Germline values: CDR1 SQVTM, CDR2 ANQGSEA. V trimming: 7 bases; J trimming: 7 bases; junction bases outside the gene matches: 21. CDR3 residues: CSGGQAFGSGNSNEQFF. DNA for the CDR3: TGCAGCGGGGGACAGGCCTTCGGGTCAGGCAATAGTAATGAGCAGTTCTTC.

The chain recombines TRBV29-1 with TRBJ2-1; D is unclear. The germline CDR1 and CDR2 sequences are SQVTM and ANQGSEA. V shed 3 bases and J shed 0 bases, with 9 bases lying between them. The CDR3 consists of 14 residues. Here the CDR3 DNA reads TGCAGCGTTGATTCAGCCTACTCCTACAATGAGCAGTTCTTC. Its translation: CSVDSAYSYNEQFF.

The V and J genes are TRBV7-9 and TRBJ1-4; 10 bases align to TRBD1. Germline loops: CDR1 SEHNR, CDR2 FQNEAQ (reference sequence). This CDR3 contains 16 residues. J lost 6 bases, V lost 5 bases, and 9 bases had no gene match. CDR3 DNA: TGTGCCAGCAGCCCTGGACTTGGACAGGGGGATGAAAAACTGTTTTTT. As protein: CASSPGLGQGDEKLFF.

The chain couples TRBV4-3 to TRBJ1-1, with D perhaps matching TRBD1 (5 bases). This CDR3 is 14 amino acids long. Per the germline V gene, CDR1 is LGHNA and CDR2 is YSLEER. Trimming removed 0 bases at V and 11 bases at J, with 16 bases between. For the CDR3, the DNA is TGCGCCAGCAGCCAAGATCCGGGGGAGGGACTGGCTTTCTTT. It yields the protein CASSQDPGEGLAFF.

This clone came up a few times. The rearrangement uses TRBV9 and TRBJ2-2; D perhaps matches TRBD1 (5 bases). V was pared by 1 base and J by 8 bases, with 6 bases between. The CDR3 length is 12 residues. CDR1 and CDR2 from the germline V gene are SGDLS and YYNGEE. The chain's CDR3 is CASSVRQGELFF. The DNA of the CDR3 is TGTGCCAGCAGCGTAAGACAGGGGGAGCTGTTTTTT.

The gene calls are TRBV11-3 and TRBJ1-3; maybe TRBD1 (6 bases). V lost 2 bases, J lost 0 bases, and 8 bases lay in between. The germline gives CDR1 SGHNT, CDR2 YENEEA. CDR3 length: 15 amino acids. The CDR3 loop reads CASSLSGDSGNTIYF. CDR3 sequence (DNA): TGTGCCAGCAGCTTATCAGGGGACTCTGGAAACACCATATATTTT.

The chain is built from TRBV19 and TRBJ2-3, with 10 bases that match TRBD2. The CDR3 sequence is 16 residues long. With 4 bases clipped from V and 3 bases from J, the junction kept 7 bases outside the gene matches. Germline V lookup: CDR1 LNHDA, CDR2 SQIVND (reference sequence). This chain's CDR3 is CASSRLSGGPTDTQYF. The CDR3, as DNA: TGTGCCAGTAGTAGACTTAGCGGGGGGCCGACAGATACGCAGTATTTT.